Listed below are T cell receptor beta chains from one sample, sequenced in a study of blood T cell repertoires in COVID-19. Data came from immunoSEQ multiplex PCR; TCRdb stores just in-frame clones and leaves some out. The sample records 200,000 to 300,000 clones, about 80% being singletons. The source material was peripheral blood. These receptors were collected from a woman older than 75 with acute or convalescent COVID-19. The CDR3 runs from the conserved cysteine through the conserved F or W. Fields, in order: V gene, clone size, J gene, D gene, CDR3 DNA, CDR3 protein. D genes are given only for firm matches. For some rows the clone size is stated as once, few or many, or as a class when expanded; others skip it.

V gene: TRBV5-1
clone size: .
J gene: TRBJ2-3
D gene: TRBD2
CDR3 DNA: TGCGCCAGCAGCAAGGGGTTACTAGCGGGGGGGCCATCAGATACGCAGTATTTT
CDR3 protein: CASSKGLLAGGPSDTQYF

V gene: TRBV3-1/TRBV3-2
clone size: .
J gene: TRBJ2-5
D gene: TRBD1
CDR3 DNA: TGTGCCAGCAGCCAAGGAGATAGGCAGGGGGCTTTGGAGACCCAGTACTTC
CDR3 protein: CASSQGDRQGALETQYF

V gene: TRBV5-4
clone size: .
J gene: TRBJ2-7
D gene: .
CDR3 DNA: TGTGCCAGCAGCTCCGACTCTTTCGGCGAGCAGTACTTC
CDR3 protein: CASSSDSFGEQYF

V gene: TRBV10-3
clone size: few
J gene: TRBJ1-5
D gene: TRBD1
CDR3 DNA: TGTGCCATCAGTGACCCGAGGACAGGGGCAAGCAATCAGCCCCAGCATTTT
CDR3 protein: CAISDPRTGASNQPQHF

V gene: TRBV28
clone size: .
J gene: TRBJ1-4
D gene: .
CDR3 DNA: TGTGCCAGCGCCGCGGGGGGCGGCTATGAAAAACTGTTTTTT
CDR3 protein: CASAAGGGYEKLFF

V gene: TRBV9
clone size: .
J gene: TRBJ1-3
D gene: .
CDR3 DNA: TGTGCCAGCAGCTCCCAGGGCGGCTCTGGAAACACCATATATTTT
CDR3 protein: CASSSQGGSGNTIYF

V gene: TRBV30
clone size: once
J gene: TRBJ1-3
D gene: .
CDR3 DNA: TGTGCCTGGAGCGCTGGACAGTTTGGAAACACCATATATTTT
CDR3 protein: CAWSAGQFGNTIYF

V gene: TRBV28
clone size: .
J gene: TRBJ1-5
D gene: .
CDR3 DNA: TGTGCCAGCAGACAGGGTGGATTAAATCAGCCCCAGCATTTT
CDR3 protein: CASRQGGLNQPQHF

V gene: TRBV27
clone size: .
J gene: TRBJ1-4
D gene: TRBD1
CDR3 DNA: TGTGCCAGCAGCCAAACAGGGGTGGGTGAAAAACTGTTTTTT
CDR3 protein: CASSQTGVGEKLFF

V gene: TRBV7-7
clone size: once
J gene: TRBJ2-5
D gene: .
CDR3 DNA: TGTGCTAGCAGCTTTGGACTGGGGGGGGGCGAAGAGACCCAGTACTTC
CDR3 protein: CASSFGLGGGEETQYF

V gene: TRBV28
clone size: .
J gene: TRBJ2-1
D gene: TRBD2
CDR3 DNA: TGTGCCAGCAGTTTCATCCTGGGGACTCCAGGGACTAGCTCCTACAATGAGCAGTTCTTC
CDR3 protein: CASSFILGTPGTSSYNEQFF

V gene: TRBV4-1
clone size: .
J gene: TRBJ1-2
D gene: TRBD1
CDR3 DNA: TGCGCCAGCAGCCAACGGACAGGGACTAACTATGGCTACACCTTC
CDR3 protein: CASSQRTGTNYGYTF

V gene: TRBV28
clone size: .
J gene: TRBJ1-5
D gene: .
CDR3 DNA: TGTGCCAGCAGTTTACCGGGGTCGGGCTATAGCAATCAGCCCCAGCATTTT
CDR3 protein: CASSLPGSGYSNQPQHF